The next 24 T cell receptor beta chains were all read from a single sample in a study of control samples from healthy donors and cancer patients. The data were produced by immunoSEQ multiplex PCR, yet TCRdb's version contains in-frame clones alone and is incomplete. The sample carries 110,000 or so clones, approximately 80% recorded once. The sample was blood. Receptors originate from a man younger than 35 in good health.

The chain joins TRBV30 to TRBJ1-2; no clear D gene. Germline V gene sequence: CDR1 GTSNPN, CDR2 SVGIG (reference sequence). V lost 4 bases and J 5 bases, leaving 8 bases between the germline ends. The CDR3 is 11 residues long. CDR3 sequence: CAWIEGYGYTF. In nucleotides, the CDR3 is TGTGCCTGGATAGAAGGTTATGGCTACACCTTC.

J is TRBJ2-1 and V is TRBV7-9; 8 bases map to TRBD1. CDR3 length equals 14 residues. V was pared by 3 bases and J by 6 bases, with 4 bases of the junction left unmatched. Germline V gene lookup returns CDR1 SEHNR and CDR2 FQNEAQ (reference sequence). Written as DNA, the CDR3 is TGTGCCAGCAGCTTTTACACAGGGGGCAATGAGCAGTTCTTC. Encoded protein: CASSFYTGGNEQFF.

The chain is built from TRBV19 and TRBJ1-5, with D possibly being TRBD1 (5 bases). V was trimmed by 1 base and J by 0 bases, leaving 10 bases between them. The germline V gene encodes CDR1 LNHDA and CDR2 SQIVND (reference sequence). This CDR3 spans 16 amino acids. CDR3 residues: CASSIAGKNSNQPQHF. CDR3 DNA sequence: TGTGCCAGTAGTATAGCAGGGAAAAATAGCAATCAGCCCCAGCATTTT.

The chain recombines TRBV20-1 with TRBJ1-2; the match to TRBD1 covers 12 bases. The CDR3 loop spans 14 amino acids. Germline values: CDR1 DFQATT, CDR2 SNEGSKA (reference sequence). V lost 3 bases to trimming and J lost 8 bases; unmatched junction nucleotides: 7. The CDR3 nucleotides read TGCAGTGCTAGTGGGGGACAGGGGGCGCGAGGCTACACCTTC. Its protein product is CSASGGQGARGYTF.

The chain employs TRBV30 and TRBJ2-1; possibly TRBD1 for D (6 bases). The CDR3 is 13 residues long. Germline values: CDR1 GTSNPN, CDR2 SVGIG (reference sequence). The V end lost 7 bases, the J end lost 1 base, and 11 bases lay between the germline ends. CDR3 bases: TGTGCCTCTACCGGACAGTCCTACAATGAGCAGTTCTTC. This sequence encodes CASTGQSYNEQFF.

The V and J genes are TRBV5-4 and TRBJ2-1; D assignment may be TRBD1 or TRBD2 (5 bases each). CDR3 size: 13 residues. Trimming took 4 bases from V and 6 from J, leaving 11 bases between them. The germline V gene has CDR1 SGHNT and CDR2 YYREEE (reference sequence). The CDR3, as DNA: TGTGCCAGCAGCCCGGGGCCGAGCAATGAGCAGTTCTTC. Translation gives CASSPGPSNEQFF. The full variable domain, with the rest looked up from reference TRBV5-4 and TRBJ2-1, is ETGVTQSPTHLIKTRGQQVTLRCSSQSGHNTVSWYQQALGQGPQFIFQYYREEENGRGNFPPRFSGLQFPNYSSELNVNALELDDSALYLCASSPGPSNEQFFGPGTRLTVL.

V and J are TRBV15 and TRBJ2-3; TRBD2 matches 7 bases. The CDR3 extends over 13 amino acids. Germline CDR1 reads LNHNV; CDR2 reads YYDKDF (reference sequence). Trimming took 4 bases from V and 6 from J; bases not matched to a gene: 4. The CDR3: CATSTTSWDTQYF. In DNA, the CDR3 is TGTGCCACCAGCACGACTAGCTGGGATACGCAGTATTTT.

J is TRBJ2-4 and V is TRBV7-9; D possibly corresponds to TRBD2 (7 bases). V lost 4 bases and J 1 base, leaving 17 bases between the germline ends. CDR1 and CDR2 from the germline V gene are SEHNR and FQNEAQ (reference sequence). The CDR3 spans 17 residues. The CDR3 here is CASSSFGGGPAKNIQYF. The CDR3 nucleotides are TGTGCCAGCAGCTCCTTTGGGGGGGGCCCCGCCAAAAACATTCAGTACTTC.

This chain joins TRBV11-2 and TRBJ1-1; D gene unclear. The V and J ends lost 3 bases and 6 bases respectively, with 14 bases between them. The CDR3 loop spans 14 amino acids. Germline V CDR1 and CDR2: SGHAT, FQNNGV. The CDR3 bases are TGTGCCAGCAGCTTCCGCTCGGTCCAGCCTGAAGCTTTCTTT. It is translated as CASSFRSVQPEAFF.

V gene TRBV18 combines with J gene TRBJ2-3, with D perhaps matching TRBD1 (6 bases). V was clipped by 3 bases and J by 0 bases, with 13 bases between them. In germline, CDR1 is KGHSH, CDR2 LQKENI. The CDR3 is 16 residues long. As DNA, the CDR3 is TGTGCCAGCTCACCCCTGACAGGTGCTAGCACAGATACGCAGTATTTT. Translating it yields CASSPLTGASTDTQYF.

The chain has TRBV30 and TRBJ1-6; 7 bases are shared with TRBD1. CDR1 is GTSNPN and CDR2 is SVGIG in the germline V gene (reference sequence). Trimming removed 2 bases from V and 9 bases from J; junction bases left unmatched: 4. The CDR3 consists of 13 residues. CDR3 DNA sequence: TGTGCCTGGAGTCTACAGGGGAGTTCACCCCTCCACTTT. Translating gives CAWSLQGSSPLHF.

The genes are TRBV11-2 and TRBJ1-6; 11 bases line up with TRBD1. V shed 5 bases, J shed 8 bases, and the junction held 2 bases outside the gene matches. CDR3 length equals 14 residues. Per germline, CDR1 SGHAT and CDR2 FQNNGV. CDR3 in DNA: TGTGCCAGCAGCGGGGACAGGGGGGATTCACCCCTCCACTTT. This codes for CASSGDRGDSPLHF.

The chain recombines TRBV5-1 with TRBJ1-1; no clear D gene. Trimming shortened V by 0 bases and J by 1 base, and 13 bases separated the two germline ends. The CDR3 consists of 16 residues. Looked up from germline, CDR1 is SGHRS and CDR2 is YFSETQ. The CDR3, as DNA: TGCGCCAGCAGCTTGGAGGGCAGAACCCAGAACACTGAAGCTTTCTTT. Translated: CASSLEGRTQNTEAFF.

CDR3 sequence: CASSQLGGKEKLFF. Written as DNA, the CDR3 is TGCGCCAGCAGCCAACTGGGGGGGAAAGAAAAACTGTTTTTT. J is TRBJ1-4 and V is TRBV4-1; perhaps TRBD1 as D (5 bases). Trimming stripped 2 bases from V and 8 bases from J, with 12 bases between. Germline CDR1 MGHRA, CDR2 YSYEKL. CDR3 length: 14 amino acids.

J is TRBJ1-5 and V is TRBV5-5; D remains ambiguous. This CDR3 contains 14 residues. With 1 base removed from V and 6 bases from J, the gap between germline ends came to 11 bases. From germline, CDR1 is SGHKS and CDR2 YYEKEE (reference sequence). For the CDR3, the DNA is TGTGCCAGCAGCTTGACCGGGGAGGGTCAGCCCCAGCATTTT. Translating gives CASSLTGEGQPQHF.

The chain uses TRBV11-2 and TRBJ2-3; 9 nucleotides align to TRBD2. Germline assignment: CDR1 SGHAT and CDR2 FQNNGV. V was pared by 5 bases and J by 7 bases, with 10 bases of the junction left unmatched. The CDR3 is 15 residues long. CDR3 in DNA: TGTGCCAGCAGCCAAGGGCGGGGGGGCGTGAATACGCAGTATTTT. It translates to CASSQGRGGVNTQYF.

The rearrangement links TRBV7-9 to TRBJ2-2; TRBD2 matches at 7 bases. The junction had 13 bases not matched to a gene; V was cut back by 8 bases and J by 4 bases. The CDR3 has 16 amino acids. Germline values: CDR1 SEHNR, CDR2 FQNEAQ (reference sequence). CDR3 nucleotides: TGTGCCAGCGGCCACGGGCCTTCTAGCGGCACCGGGGAGCTGTTTTTT. Protein: CASGHGPSSGTGELFF.

This rearrangement joins TRBV3-1 (or the pseudogene TRBV3-2) to TRBJ1-2; no clear D gene. The germline V and J ends were trimmed by 5 bases and 8 bases, with 18 bases remaining between them. The germline CDR1 and CDR2 sequences are LGHDT and YNNKEL (reference sequence). The CDR3 covers 14 residues. The CDR3 is CASSFKDGTGGYTF. The CDR3 nucleotides read TGTGCCAGCAGCTTTAAGGACGGAACTGGGGGCTACACCTTC.

The gene calls are TRBV6-6 and TRBJ2-5, with 10 bases lining up with TRBD2. The V and J ends lost 5 bases and 5 bases, in that order; junction bases with no gene match: 20. The germline CDR1 and CDR2 sequences are MNHNY and SVGAGI (reference sequence). The CDR3 contains 19 residues. The CDR3 protein is CASSPNWERGGNQRETQYF. The CDR3 nucleotides read TGTGCCAGCAGTCCTAATTGGGAGCGGGGGGGGAACCAAAGGGAGACCCAGTACTTC.

The chain carries TRBV6-2 or TRBV6-3 and TRBJ2-7; no firm D call. In germline, CDR1 is MNHEY, CDR2 SVGEGT. V gave up 2 bases and J gave up 3 bases, with 14 bases separating them. This CDR3 comprises 15 residues. The chain's CDR3 is CASSYRATSNYEQYF. DNA of the CDR3: TGTGCCAGCAGTTACAGGGCGACCTCTAACTACGAGCAGTACTTC.

Here the CDR3 reads CASSDPRRGGETQYF. CDR3 nucleotides: TGTGCCAGCAGTGACCCTCGCCGGGGGGGAGAGACCCAGTACTTC. The chain recombines TRBV25-1 with TRBJ2-5, with 8 bases aligning to TRBD2. V lost 3 bases to trimming and J lost 4 bases; unmatched junction nucleotides: 7. This CDR3 contains 15 residues. The germline V gene has CDR1 MGHDK and CDR2 SYGVNS.

The chain joins TRBV4-3 to TRBJ1-5; 9 positions match TRBD1. Germline CDR1 is LGHNA and CDR2 is YSLEER. This CDR3 region has 16 residues. Trimming cost V 0 bases and J 4 bases; bases outside gene matches: 4. Here the CDR3 DNA reads TGCGCCAGCAGCCAAGATTACGACAGGGGGAATCAGCCCCAGCATTTT. Encoded protein: CASSQDYDRGNQPQHF.

CDR3 loop: CASSTGTRAANYGYTF. The CDR3 DNA reads TGTGCCAGCAGCACCGGGACACGTGCGGCTAACTATGGCTACACCTTC. V gene TRBV2 combines with J gene TRBJ1-2, with D possibly matching TRBD1 (6 bases). Germline assignment: CDR1 SNHLY and CDR2 FYNNEI. V was shortened by 6 bases and J by 0 bases, with 17 bases between the two germline ends. The CDR3 contains 16 residues.

This chain uses TRBV25-1 with TRBJ2-3, with a possible D match to TRBD2 (6 bases). CDR1 is MGHDK and CDR2 is SYGVNS in the germline V gene. The V end lost 1 base, the J end lost 0 bases, and 11 bases lay between the germline ends. The CDR3 covers 16 residues. The CDR3, as DNA: TGTGCCAGCAGTGAATTCGGGGGATTCAGCACAGATACGCAGTATTTT. This encodes CASSEFGGFSTDTQYF.